This T cell receptor (beta chain) was captured in a study of regulatory T cells in long-lasting Graves disease. The study, taken as a whole, reports: TRBV28 was favored in persistent disease, as were TRBJ1-2 and TRBJ2-5. The persistent group shared about 2,700 public clonotypes, more than the approximately 1,000 shared by new patients.

Deletions cut 5 bases from V and 2 bases from J, with 17 bases between. CDR1 is SGHNT and CDR2 is YENEEA in the germline V gene. The CDR3 has 16 residues. Specified time point: newly diagnosed GD, antithyroid drugs for less than 3 months. Construction of the TCR library relied on RNA isolated from PBMCs. A blood draw put around 9 milliliters of peripheral blood into EDTA tubes. Concerning this clonotype: What it binds is unknown.

Arm-PCR of CDR3 regions and iRepertoire HTBI primers were used to build TCR beta libraries. TCRdb fed the multiplex PCR reads into MiXCR, producing one record per CDR3 protein. The sample consists of 400,000 to 500,000 distinct CDR3 sequences, about 15% of them appearing once. This sample was shared with a second study, whose subject was T cells in Graves' hyperthyroidism and ophthalmopathy.

The V call is TRBV11-3, the J call TRBJ2-3; D may match TRBD1 or TRBD2 (5 bases each). This clonotype originated in a woman aged 25 to 39 with Graves disease. The source was peripheral blood mononuclear cells (PBMCs), collected at new diagnosis, from a patient treated with antithyroid drugs. The CDR3 region has the DNA TGTGCCAGCAGCGTAGGGGCTAGCTCCTCCACAGATACGCAGTATTTT. Its protein product is CASSVGASSSTDTQYF.